The sequence of this T cell receptor beta chain was determined in a study of cytomegalovirus exposure and HLA in healthy donors. Study results and limitations: Later analysis identified a missense DCLRE1C variant that was linked to TCR beta V- and J-gene trimming.

PCR involved 60 Vbeta and 13 Jbeta primers. Some clones are missing from TCRdb's copy, which holds only in-frame ones; the method was immunoSEQ multiplex PCR. The table has more than 150,000 clones, 82% seen once. CDR3 size: 13 residues. Germline V lookup: CDR1 SGHRS, CDR2 YFSETQ. V was clipped by 3 bases and J by 8 bases; unmatched bases: 7. Regarding this clone: Its cognate antigen is unknown.

The chain has TRBV5-1 and TRBJ1-2; TRBD1 matches 7 bases. The sequenced sample was PBMCs. This sequence originates from a woman aged 18-30 years in good health and CMV-seronegative. Written as DNA, the CDR3 is TGCGCCAGCAGCTCATCTACAGGGGTCGGCTACACCTTC. It specifies CASSSSTGVGYTF.